Listed here are 26 T cell receptor beta chains from one sample, sequenced in a study of CD8 T cells in Susac syndrome. RNA, at about 0.45 to 1 ug, was reverse transcribed with random hexamers. Each CDR3 protein gets one entry after TCRdb re-called the immunoSEQ multiplex PCR reads with MiXCR. The table includes under 200,000 distinct CDR3 sequences, about 96% detected once. Sequencing was done on a sample of CD4+ T cells from PBMCs. The receptor set was obtained from a human donor with Susac syndrome.

The rearrangement links TRBV29-1 to TRBJ2-3; TRBD1 matches 8 bases. Germline V gene lookup returns CDR1 SQVTM and CDR2 ANQGSEA. This CDR3 has 15 amino acids. The trim removed 3 bases at V and 7 bases at J, leaving 12 bases unmatched. CDR3 sequence: CSVDPAGTGMNTQYF. For the CDR3, the DNA is TGCAGCGTTGACCCCGCCGGGACAGGCATGAATACGCAGTATTTT.

CDR3 nucleotide sequence: TGTGCCAGCAGCTTAGCGGGGGGGCGGGCTGGCTACACCTTC. Translated, it gives CASSLAGGRAGYTF. The genes are TRBV7-2 and TRBJ1-2; tentative D call: TRBD1 (6 bases). V lost 0 bases to trimming and J lost 7 bases, with 12 bases between them. CDR1 is SGHTA and CDR2 is FQGNSA in the germline V gene. The CDR3 totals 14 residues. Supplemented by reference TRBV7-2 and TRBJ1-2, the full variable domain reads GAGVSQSPSNKVTEKGKDVELRCDPISGHTALYWYRQSLGQGLEFLIYFQGNSAPDKSGLPSDRFSAERTGGSVSTLTIQRTQQEDSAVYLCASSLAGGRAGYTFGSGTRLTVV.

This clonotype was seen a few times. This chain links TRBV25-1 with TRBJ2-3; D is unclear. V dropped 9 bases and J dropped 2 bases, with 6 bases sitting between them. The CDR3 contains 11 residues. The germline CDR1 and CDR2 sequences are MGHDK and SYGVNS. The CDR3 sequence: CASENTDTQYF. As DNA, the CDR3 is TGTGCCAGTGAGAACACAGATACGCAGTATTTT.

This clonotype has just one count. The chain couples TRBV2 to TRBJ2-3; D assignment may be TRBD1 or TRBD2 (6 bases each). The germline V gene has CDR1 SNHLY and CDR2 FYNNEI. Trimming took 3 bases from V and 6 from J, leaving 10 bases between them. The CDR3 extends over 13 amino acids. CDR3 protein: CASSEGGRDTQYF. CDR3 nucleotides: TGTGCCAGCAGTGAGGGGGGCAGGGATACGCAGTATTTT.

V gene TRBV20-1 combines with J gene TRBJ2-2; TRBD2 is a possible D gene (7 bases). Germline V gene data show CDR1 as DFQATT and CDR2 as SNEGSKA (reference sequence). The CDR3 runs to 17 residues. The V and J ends lost 0 bases and 4 bases respectively, with 18 bases between them. The CDR3 bases are TGCAGTGCTAGAGATGCAGGGAGGGGGTCGGCCACCGGGGAGCTGTTTTTT. It codes for CSARDAGRGSATGELFF.

V usage is TRBV3-1 and J usage is TRBJ2-1; 12 positions agree with TRBD2. V gave up 4 bases and J gave up 5 bases; unmatched junction bases: 6. This CDR3 spans 16 amino acids. Germline CDR1 is LGHDT and CDR2 is YNNKEL (reference sequence). DNA for the CDR3: TGTGCCAGCAGCCTCGGACTAGCGGGATTGCACAATGAGCAGTTCTTC. This sequence encodes CASSLGLAGLHNEQFF.

The rearrangement links TRBV7-8 to TRBJ1-1; D may be TRBD1 (5 bases). The V gene's germline CDR1 is SGHVS and CDR2 FQNEAQ. The CDR3 has 15 residues. Trimming took 5 bases from V and 0 from J, leaving 13 bases between them. The CDR3 region is CASSATRGMNTEAFF. CDR3 bases: TGTGCCAGCAGCGCCACTAGGGGAATGAACACTGAAGCTTTCTTT.

The rearrangement uses TRBV7-2 and TRBJ2-4; D gene unclear. V was pared by 5 bases and J by 6 bases, with 14 bases between. Germline CDR1 reads SGHTA; CDR2 reads FQGNSA. This CDR3 has 14 residues. CDR3 in amino acids: CASSNPGRRNIQYF. DNA of the CDR3: TGTGCCAGCAGCAACCCCGGGCGGCGAAACATTCAGTACTTC.

The chain recombines TRBV2 with TRBJ1-2; D gene ambiguous. V was clipped by 5 bases and J by 5 bases, with 9 bases between them. The CDR3 is 12 residues long. Germline V gene lookup returns CDR1 SNHLY and CDR2 FYNNEI. The CDR3 region is CASSMTAYGYTF. The CDR3 nucleotides read TGTGCCAGCAGTATGACTGCGTATGGCTACACCTTC.

The V and J genes are TRBV14 and TRBJ2-1, with TRBD2 identical over 8 bases. In germline, CDR1 is SGHDN, CDR2 FVKESK. The trim removed 5 bases at V and 5 bases at J, leaving 17 bases unmatched. The CDR3 has 18 residues. The CDR3 DNA reads TGTGCCAGCAGCTTACTCTCGGGGGAAGCGGGAGACGACAATGAGCAGTTCTTC. As protein: CASSLLSGEAGDDNEQFF.

The chain uses TRBV28 and TRBJ2-5; D ambiguous. V was cut by 3 bases and J by 2 bases, with 10 bases left in between. The CDR3 has 14 residues. Germline V gene sequence: CDR1 MDHEN, CDR2 SYDVKM. The CDR3 coding sequence is TGTGCCAGCAGTTTTCCGAAGCCGCAAGAGACCCAGTACTTC. It yields the protein CASSFPKPQETQYF.

The genes are TRBV28 and TRBJ1-5; perhaps TRBD1 as D (5 bases). The CDR3 runs 16 residues. V shed 3 bases and J shed 1 base, with 13 bases lying between them. The germline V gene has CDR1 MDHEN and CDR2 SYDVKM. The CDR3 spells CASSFERGGSNQPQHF. Here the CDR3 DNA reads TGTGCCAGCAGTTTCGAGAGGGGAGGAAGCAATCAGCCCCAGCATTTT.

This chain connects TRBV3-1 to TRBJ1-4; a possible D gene is TRBD1 (6 bases). The CDR3 covers 16 residues. The V gene's germline CDR1 is LGHDT and CDR2 YNNKEL (reference sequence). Trimming removed 4 bases at V and 6 bases at J, with 18 bases between. The CDR3 DNA follows: TGTGCCAGCAGCCCGTGGACTGTCAGGGGTGATGAAAAACTGTTTTTT. Amino acids: CASSPWTVRGDEKLFF.

This chain joins TRBV25-1 and TRBJ2-5; D may be TRBD1 or TRBD2 (5 bases each). From germline, CDR1 is MGHDK and CDR2 SYGVNS. The CDR3 spans 11 residues. V dropped 4 bases and J dropped 5 bases, with 5 bases sitting between them. CDR3 DNA sequence: TGTGCCAGCAGTGGGGGGGAGACCCAGTACTTC. It encodes CASSGGETQYF.

In this sample, this clonotype turned up once. This chain joins TRBV5-1 and TRBJ1-2, with TRBD1 as a possible D gene (5 bases). The CDR3 is made up of 16 amino acids. V was pared by 2 bases and J by 0 bases, with 14 bases between. CDR1 is SGHRS, CDR2 YFSETQ, per germline. The CDR3 reads CASSFTGTQSNYGYTF. DNA for the CDR3: TGCGCCAGCAGCTTTACCGGGACTCAGTCTAACTATGGCTACACCTTC.

The rearrangement joins TRBV7-2 to TRBJ2-5, with 7 bases identical to TRBD1. CDR1 is SGHTA and CDR2 is FQGNSA in the germline V gene. The CDR3 spans 14 residues. V lost 7 bases and J lost 5; bases outside the gene matches: 10. The CDR3 region has the DNA TGTGCCAGCACCTCGGGTAGGGGGCTGGAGACCCAGTACTTC. The encoded protein is CASTSGRGLETQYF.

CDR3 nucleotide sequence: TGTGCCAGCAGCCCCGACGATACAGGGCTAACGGGGTCACCCCTCCACTTT. Translated, it gives CASSPDDTGLTGSPLHF. This chain connects TRBV11-2 to TRBJ1-6; TRBD1 is a possible D gene (6 bases). V was clipped by 5 bases and J by 10 bases, with 24 bases between them. This CDR3 has 17 residues. Germline assignment: CDR1 SGHAT and CDR2 FQNNGV.

This chain uses TRBV30 with TRBJ1-4, with D uncertain. Germline CDR1 reads GTSNPN; CDR2 reads SVGIG (reference sequence). V shed 0 bases and J shed 4 bases, with 9 bases lying between them. There are 14 residues in the CDR3. The chain's CDR3 is CAWSVRRGNEKLFF. In nucleotides, the CDR3 is TGTGCCTGGAGTGTTCGTCGGGGTAATGAAAAACTGTTTTTT.

The chain recombines TRBV5-1 with TRBJ2-5; D perhaps matches TRBD2 (5 bases). This CDR3 has 14 amino acids. V dropped 0 bases and J dropped 5 bases, with 11 bases sitting between them. From germline, CDR1 is SGHRS and CDR2 YFSETQ. The CDR3 spells CASSLEAGGETQYF. CDR3 DNA: TGCGCCAGCAGCTTGGAGGCGGGTGGCGAGACCCAGTACTTC.

The chain links TRBV15 to TRBJ2-1; TRBD1 matches at 9 bases. After removal of 5 bases from V and 3 bases from J, the junction contained 5 bases not matched to a gene. The CDR3 is 15 residues long. CDR1 is LNHNV, CDR2 YYDKDF, per germline (reference sequence). CDR3 coding DNA: TGTGCCACCAGCGTCCGGGACAGGGTCTACAATGAGCAGTTCTTC. Encoded protein: CATSVRDRVYNEQFF.

The chain is built from TRBV4-3 and TRBJ1-6; no clear D. Deletions cut 0 bases from V and 5 bases from J, with 11 bases between. CDR1 and CDR2 (germline): LGHNA, YSLEER. The CDR3 consists of 16 residues. The CDR3 DNA follows: TGCGCCAGCAGCCAAGAAAGTCGCAGACATAATTCACCCCTCCACTTT. Encoded protein: CASSQESRRHNSPLHF.

Only one count was recorded for this clonotype. The CDR3 nucleotides are TGCGCCAGCAGCTTGAACTCCGGTGAGCAGTTCTTC. Translated: CASSLNSGEQFF. V and J are TRBV5-1 and TRBJ2-1; D call uncertain. The germline V and J ends were trimmed by 1 base and 9 bases, with 8 bases remaining between them. The CDR3 covers 12 residues. Germline assignment: CDR1 SGHRS and CDR2 YFSETQ. The full variable domain, its missing parts supplied by reference TRBV5-1 and TRBJ2-1, is KAGVTQTPRYLIKTRGQQVTLSCSPISGHRSVSWYQQTPGQGLQFLFEYFSETQRNKGNFPGRFSGRQFSNSRSEMNVSTLELGDSALYLCASSLNSGEQFFGPGTRLTVL.

The chain combines TRBV11-2 with TRBJ2-2; TRBD1 agrees at 7 bases. CDR1 and CDR2 (germline): SGHAT, FQNNGV. Trimming cost V 4 bases and J 4 bases; bases outside gene matches: 6. The CDR3 is 15 residues long. Here the CDR3 DNA reads TGTGCCAGCAGCTCCACACAGGGGAGCACCGGGGAGCTGTTTTTT. Protein sequence: CASSSTQGSTGELFF.

The chain joins TRBV5-6 to TRBJ2-4; D ambiguous. Trimming pared 0 bases from V and 0 bases from J, leaving 4 bases between. This CDR3 has 14 residues. CDR1 SGHDT and CDR2 YYEEEE come from the germline V gene. CDR3: CASSLVRAKNIQYF. In DNA form, the CDR3 reads TGTGCCAGCAGCTTGGTGCGAGCCAAAAACATTCAGTACTTC. Full variable domain (remainder filled in from reference TRBV5-6 and TRBJ2-4): DAGVTQSPTHLIKTRGQQVTLRCSPKSGHDTVSWYQQALGQGPQFIFQYYEEEERQRGNFPDRFSGHQFPNYSSELNVNALLLGDSALYLCASSLVRAKNIQYFGAGTRLSVL.

The chain links TRBV10-3 to TRBJ2-1, with 7 bases that match TRBD2. The ends lost 5 bases at V and 6 bases at J; junction bases unmatched: 1. Per the germline V gene, CDR1 is ENHRY and CDR2 is SYGVKD. The CDR3 has 12 amino acids. CDR3 sequence (DNA): TGTGCCATCAGTCCGGGGGGCAATGAGCAGTTCTTC. This codes for CAISPGGNEQFF.

The chain has TRBV9 and TRBJ1-1; TRBD1 agrees at 10 bases. The V gene end was trimmed by 3 bases and the J gene end by 1 base; junction bases not matched to a gene: 6. Germline loops: CDR1 SGDLS, CDR2 YYNGEE. This CDR3 has 16 amino acids. The CDR3 is CASSGPGTGANTEAFF. Here the CDR3 DNA reads TGTGCCAGCAGCGGGCCCGGGACAGGGGCGAACACTGAAGCTTTCTTT.